This TCR beta chain was identified during a study of T cells expressing NK-cell markers. About the study: Researchers got TCR beta repertoires out of sorted CD3+CD56+NKG2C+, CD3+CD56+NKG2C- and CD3+CD56-NKG2C+ T cells. Seven donors tested HCMV-seropositive and one tested seronegative among the eight sequenced. Study-level points and caveats: What remained unclear was the HCMV specificity of expanded NKG2C+ T cell clones. The contribution of dominant NKG2C+ clonotypes to CD8+ T cells in several donors was about 1.0-7.0%.

As concerns this clonotype: Its antigen is not identified.

TCRdb re-called the 5' RACE reads; one entry per CDR3 protein, DNA not given. This sample's table has 250,000 or so distinct CDR3 sequences. This CDR3 is built from 14 residues. Germline loops: CDR1 ENHRY, CDR2 SYGVKD. The sample consisted of blood T cells: a sorted CD56 or NKG2C T cell subset, CD4+ or CD8+ T cells, or bulk PBMC T cells (not recorded which). The origin of this receptor is a woman aged 18 to 75 in good health. The chain carries TRBV10-3 and TRBJ1-2; the D call from TCRdb, TRBD1, cannot be confirmed without DNA. The CDR3 spells CAISESQGAYGYTF.